This T cell receptor (beta chain) was recorded in a study of shared clonotypes between healthy human individuals. Assay: immunoSEQ multiplex PCR; the TCRdb copy retains only in-frame clones and omits some. Of some 2 million clones in the sample, about 95% are singletons; the top ten hold 0.9% to 1.5%. As defined, naive CD8 cells were CD45RO-negative and positively selected for CCR7, with terminally differentiated effector memory CD45RA+ cells excluded. This sequence originates from a man aged 18-30 years in good health. What was sequenced was naive CD8+ T cells sorted from blood.

The chain's CDR3 is CASSSTTGVDNEQFF. CDR3 DNA: TGTGCCAGCAGCTCCACGACAGGGGTGGACAATGAGCAGTTCTTC. This chain connects TRBV7-9 to TRBJ2-1; 8 bases agree with TRBD1. From germline, CDR1 is SEHNR and CDR2 FQNEAQ (reference sequence). V shed 4 bases, J shed 5 bases, and the junction held 7 bases outside the gene matches. CDR3 length: 15 residues.